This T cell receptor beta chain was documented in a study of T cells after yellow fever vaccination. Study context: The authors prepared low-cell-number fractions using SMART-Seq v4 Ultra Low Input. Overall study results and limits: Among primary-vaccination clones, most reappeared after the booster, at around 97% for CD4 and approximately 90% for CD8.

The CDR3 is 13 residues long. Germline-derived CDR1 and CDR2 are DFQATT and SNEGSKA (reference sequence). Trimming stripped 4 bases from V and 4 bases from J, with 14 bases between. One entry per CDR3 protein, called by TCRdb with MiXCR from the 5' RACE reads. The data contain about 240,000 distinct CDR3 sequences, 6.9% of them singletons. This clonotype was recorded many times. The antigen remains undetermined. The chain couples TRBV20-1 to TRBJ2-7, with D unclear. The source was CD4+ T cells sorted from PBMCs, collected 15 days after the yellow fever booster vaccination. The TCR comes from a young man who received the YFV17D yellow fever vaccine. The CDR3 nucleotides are TGCAGTGCTACTCCCGGACGAAGGTACGAGCAGTACTTC. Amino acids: CSATPGRRYEQYF.